This T cell receptor (beta chain) was obtained from a study of HIV-infected patients and healthy controls. All unsorted peripheral T cells were captured because whole blood was used without fractionation. Alpha and beta constant-region primers primed reverse transcription of about 0.5 ug RNA. Separate chain-specific third strand synthesis with multiplexing indices produced the alpha and beta libraries. The cDNA received a 5' RACE adapter containing a random hexamer plus an SP2 sequencing primer site. TCRdb passed the 5' RACE reads through MiXCR, listing each CDR3 protein once. The sample lists approximately 18,000 distinct CDR3 sequences, approximately 9.6% occurring once. V lost 6 bases to trimming and J lost 5 bases; unmatched junction nucleotides: 9. The V gene's germline CDR1 is MNHNS and CDR2 SASEGT. CDR3 length equals 14 residues.

The rearrangement uses TRBV6-1 and TRBJ1-1, with 7 bases fitting TRBD1. The TCR was taken from an adult in good health. Sequencing was performed on blood. Here the CDR3 reads CASSAGQRGTEAFF. The CDR3 coding sequence is TGTGCCAGCAGCGCGGGACAGCGGGGGACTGAAGCTTTCTTT.